Following are 7 T cell receptor beta chains from one sample sequenced in a study of CD8+ T cells in alopecia areata. Isolated RNA was reverse transcribed into cDNA used as the sequencing template. Data came from immunoSEQ multiplex PCR; TCRdb stores just in-frame clones and leaves some out. This table has some 150,000 clones, approximately 56% appearing once. Sequencing used CD8+ T cells sorted from blood. The receptors were sampled from a human donor in good health.

J is TRBJ2-1 and V is TRBV19; perhaps TRBD2 as D (6 bases). This CDR3 region has 14 residues. V lost 5 bases, J lost 9 bases, and 17 bases lay in between. Germline CDR1 is LNHDA and CDR2 is SQIVND (reference sequence). DNA of the CDR3: TGTGCCAGTAGTTGGGGGACTGGGGCGGGTGAGCAGTTCTTC. This gives the protein CASSWGTGAGEQFF.

This rearrangement joins TRBV19 to TRBJ2-2, with TRBD2 identical over 14 bases. V was clipped by 3 bases and J by 7 bases; unmatched bases: 7. Germline lookup yields CDR1 LNHDA and CDR2 SQIVND (reference sequence). The CDR3 is 17 residues long. The CDR3 protein is CASSMTSGRAGGGELFF. DNA of the CDR3: TGTGCCAGTAGTATGACTAGCGGGAGGGCCGGTGGCGGGGAGCTGTTTTTT.

The chain joins TRBV27 to TRBJ1-1, with D perhaps TRBD1 (6 bases). The CDR3 loop spans 13 amino acids. Trimming stripped 5 bases from V and 5 bases from J, with 12 bases between. Per the germline V gene, CDR1 is MNHEY and CDR2 is SMNVEV (reference sequence). CDR3 protein: CASSPRGRTEAFF. The CDR3 DNA reads TGTGCCAGCAGTCCCCGGGGGCGGACTGAAGCTTTCTTT.

The V gene is TRBV7-2, the J gene TRBJ2-3, with D possibly being TRBD1 (6 bases). This CDR3 is 12 amino acids long. V was pared by 5 bases and J by 3 bases, with 6 bases between. Germline V lookup: CDR1 SGHTA, CDR2 FQGNSA. The CDR3 sequence: CASSGQTDTQYF. Here the CDR3 DNA reads TGTGCCAGCAGCGGACAGACAGATACGCAGTATTTT.

The chain carries TRBV13 and TRBJ2-1, with 10 bases identical to TRBD2. The ends lost 5 bases at V and 2 bases at J; junction bases unmatched: 3. The CDR3 is 15 residues long. The germline V gene has CDR1 PRHDT and CDR2 FYEKMQ (reference sequence). CDR3 nucleotide sequence: TGTGCCAGCAGCCCTAGCGGGAGAGCCTACAATGAGCAGTTCTTC. It yields the protein CASSPSGRAYNEQFF.

This clone was detected a few times. This chain links TRBV29-1 with TRBJ1-1; D may be TRBD1 (5 bases). The CDR3 is made up of 15 amino acids. Trimming cost V 4 bases and J 3 bases, with 18 bases left between them. CDR1 is SQVTM, CDR2 ANQGSEA, per germline. The CDR3 reads CSVAPPGAGDTEAFF. In DNA form, the CDR3 reads TGCAGCGTTGCACCCCCTGGGGCCGGGGACACTGAAGCTTTCTTT.

This clone was found a few times. The chain joins TRBV9 to TRBJ2-1; 7 bases are a match to TRBD2. Trimming took 4 bases from V and 6 from J; bases not matched to a gene: 10. Germline CDR1 is SGDLS and CDR2 is YYNGEE. The length of the CDR3 is 15 residues. The CDR3 nucleotides read TGTGCCAGCAGCCCTACTAGCGTATCTCCCAATGAGCAGTTCTTC. Protein: CASSPTSVSPNEQFF.